This T cell receptor beta chain was identified during a study of cytomegalovirus exposure and HLA in healthy donors. Study in general: Earlier, roughly 120 million unique TCR beta sequences were recovered from about 200 million T cells by an analysis. Study outcomes and limitations: Cytomegalovirus status, reportedly, was diagnosed with high specificity and sensitivity by the classifier.

Germline CDR1 SGHRS, CDR2 YFSETQ. V was trimmed by 5 bases and J by 5 bases, leaving 13 bases between them. The CDR3 consists of 14 residues. PCR employed 60 Vbeta and 13 Jbeta primers. Under the authors' procedure: Some 11 million of the roughly 80 million unique TCR beta chains counted in a later analysis were shared. Data came from immunoSEQ multiplex PCR; TCRdb stores just in-frame clones and leaves some out. That table is the source of V, J and clone size, and D and trimming were worked out from the DNA. The sample holds about 140,000 clones, 80% seen once. As regards this clone: Its antigen is unidentified.

Each of the donors was a healthy bone marrow donor. The TCR comes from a male donor in good health and CMV-seronegative. The J gene is TRBJ1-4, the V gene TRBV5-1; the D is unclear. Sequenced: PBMCs. CDR3 coding DNA: TGCGCCAGCAGGCTCGGGTTAATGAATGAAAAACTGTTTTTT. Translation: CASRLGLMNEKLFF.